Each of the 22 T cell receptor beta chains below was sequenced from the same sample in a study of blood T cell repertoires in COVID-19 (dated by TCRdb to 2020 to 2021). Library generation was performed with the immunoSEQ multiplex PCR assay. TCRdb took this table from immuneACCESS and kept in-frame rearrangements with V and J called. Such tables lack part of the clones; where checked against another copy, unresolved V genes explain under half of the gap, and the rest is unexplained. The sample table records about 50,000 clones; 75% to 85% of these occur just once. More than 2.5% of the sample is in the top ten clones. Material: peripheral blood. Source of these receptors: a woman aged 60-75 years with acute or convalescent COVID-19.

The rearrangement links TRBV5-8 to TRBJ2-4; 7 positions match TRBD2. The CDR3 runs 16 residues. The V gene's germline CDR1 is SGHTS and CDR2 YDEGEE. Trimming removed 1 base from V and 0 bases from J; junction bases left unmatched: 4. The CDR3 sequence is CASSLYAGVAKNIQYF. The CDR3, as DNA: TGTGCCAGCAGCTTGTATGCGGGGGTAGCCAAAAACATTCAGTACTTC.

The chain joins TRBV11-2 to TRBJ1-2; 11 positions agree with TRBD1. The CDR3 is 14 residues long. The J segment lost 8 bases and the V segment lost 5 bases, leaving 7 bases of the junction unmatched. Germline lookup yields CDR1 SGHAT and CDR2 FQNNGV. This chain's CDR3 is CASSRGQGAWGYTF. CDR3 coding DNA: TGTGCCAGCAGCCGCGGACAGGGGGCATGGGGCTACACCTTC.

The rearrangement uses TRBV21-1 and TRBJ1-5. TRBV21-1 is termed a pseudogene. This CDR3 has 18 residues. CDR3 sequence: CASSKRTEGSGLNQPQHF. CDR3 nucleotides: TGTGCCAGCAGCAAAAGGACGGAGGGGTCTGGTCTCAATCAGCCCCAGCATTTT.

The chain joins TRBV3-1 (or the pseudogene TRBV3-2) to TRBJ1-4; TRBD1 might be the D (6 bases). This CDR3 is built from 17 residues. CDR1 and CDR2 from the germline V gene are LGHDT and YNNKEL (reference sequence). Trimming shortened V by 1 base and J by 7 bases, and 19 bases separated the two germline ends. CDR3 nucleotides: TGTGCCAGCAGCCAAGCGGATCGGATACAGGGTACTGAAAAACTGTTTTTT. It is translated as CASSQADRIQGTEKLFF.

In nucleotides, the CDR3 is TGTGCCAGCAGCTTATGGAGCGGGGCCAGCCAAGAGACCCAGTACTTC. Its translation is CASSLWSGASQETQYF. This chain uses TRBV7-2 with TRBJ2-5, with 7 bases aligning to TRBD2. Germline V gene lookup returns CDR1 SGHTA and CDR2 FQGNSA. The V and J ends lost 2 bases and 1 base, in that order; junction bases with no gene match: 7. The CDR3 loop spans 16 amino acids.

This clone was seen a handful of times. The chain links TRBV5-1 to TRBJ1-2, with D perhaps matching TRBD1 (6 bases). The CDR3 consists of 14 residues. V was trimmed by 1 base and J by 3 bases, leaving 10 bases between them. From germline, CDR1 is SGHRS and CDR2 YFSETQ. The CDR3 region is CASSLQGQDYGYTF. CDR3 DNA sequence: TGCGCCAGCAGCTTGCAGGGGCAGGACTATGGCTACACCTTC. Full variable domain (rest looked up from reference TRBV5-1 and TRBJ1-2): KAGVTQTPRYLIKTRGQQVTLSCSPISGHRSVSWYQQTPGQGLQFLFEYFSETQRNKGNFPGRFSGRQFSNSRSEMNVSTLELGDSALYLCASSLQGQDYGYTFGSGTRLTVV.

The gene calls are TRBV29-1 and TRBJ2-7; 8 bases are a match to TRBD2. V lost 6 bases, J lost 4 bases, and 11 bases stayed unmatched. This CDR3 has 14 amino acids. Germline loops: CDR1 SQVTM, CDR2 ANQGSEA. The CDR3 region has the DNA TGCAGCGTAGCCCCCCGGGGGGGACCTTACGAGCAGTACTTC. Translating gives CSVAPRGGPYEQYF.

CDR3 region: CASSTWTGSNEKLFF. The CDR3 nucleotides read TGTGCCAGCAGTACCTGGACAGGGTCAAATGAAAAACTGTTTTTT. The rearrangement uses TRBV2 and TRBJ1-4; 8 bases are shared with TRBD1. The V gene end was trimmed by 5 bases and the J gene end by 5 bases; junction bases not matched to a gene: 7. The CDR3 covers 15 residues. Germline loops: CDR1 SNHLY, CDR2 FYNNEI.

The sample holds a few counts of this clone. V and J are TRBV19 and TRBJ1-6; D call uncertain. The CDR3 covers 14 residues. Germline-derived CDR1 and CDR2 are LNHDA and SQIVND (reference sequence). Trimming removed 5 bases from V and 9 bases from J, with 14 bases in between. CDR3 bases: TGTGCCAGTAGTCCCCTTTCGAGGTTTTCACCCCTCCACTTT. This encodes CASSPLSRFSPLHF.

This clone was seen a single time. The CDR3 sequence is CASSQVWREGRDEQFF. The CDR3 nucleotides are TGCGCCAGCAGCCAAGTGTGGCGGGAGGGCCGGGATGAGCAGTTCTTC. This chain links TRBV4-1 with TRBJ2-1; 9 positions match TRBD2. The ends lost 1 base at V and 8 bases at J; junction bases unmatched: 9. The germline gives CDR1 MGHRA, CDR2 YSYEKL. The CDR3 length is 16 residues.

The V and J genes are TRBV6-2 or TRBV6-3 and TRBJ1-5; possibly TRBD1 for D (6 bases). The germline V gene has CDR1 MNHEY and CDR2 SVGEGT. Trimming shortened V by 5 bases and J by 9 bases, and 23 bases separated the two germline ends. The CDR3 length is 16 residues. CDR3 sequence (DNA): TGTGCCAGCAGTCCCGACTCGATTACAGGGACCCGGCCCCAGCATTTT. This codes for CASSPDSITGTRPQHF.

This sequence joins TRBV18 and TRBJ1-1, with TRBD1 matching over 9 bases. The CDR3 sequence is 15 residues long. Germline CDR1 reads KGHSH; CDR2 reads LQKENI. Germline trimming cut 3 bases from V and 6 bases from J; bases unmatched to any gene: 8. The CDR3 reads CASSPGTGTVSEAFF. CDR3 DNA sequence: TGTGCCAGCTCACCCGGGACAGGGACGGTTTCTGAAGCTTTCTTT.

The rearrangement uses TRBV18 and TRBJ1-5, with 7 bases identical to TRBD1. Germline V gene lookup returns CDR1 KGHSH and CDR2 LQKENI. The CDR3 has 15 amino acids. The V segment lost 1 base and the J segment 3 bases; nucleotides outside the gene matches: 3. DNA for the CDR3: TGTGCCAGCTCACCACAGGGGGCCGACAATCAGCCCCAGCATTTT. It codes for CASSPQGADNQPQHF. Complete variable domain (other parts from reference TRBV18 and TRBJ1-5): NAGVMQNPRHLVRRRGQEARLRCSPMKGHSHVYWYRQLPEEGLKFMVYLQKENIIDESGMPKERFSAEFPKEGPSILRIQQVVRGDSAAYFCASSPQGADNQPQHFGDGTRLSIL.

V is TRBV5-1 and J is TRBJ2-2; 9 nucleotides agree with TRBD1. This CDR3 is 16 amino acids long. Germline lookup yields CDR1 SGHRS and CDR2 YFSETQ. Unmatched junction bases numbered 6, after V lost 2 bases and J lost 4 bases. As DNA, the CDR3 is TGCGCCAGCAGCTTACAGGGGGCGCCAGGCACCGGGGAGCTGTTTTTT. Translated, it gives CASSLQGAPGTGELFF.

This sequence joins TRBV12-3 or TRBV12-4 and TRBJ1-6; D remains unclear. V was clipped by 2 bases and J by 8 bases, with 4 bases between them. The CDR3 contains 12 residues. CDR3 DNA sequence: TGTGCCAGCAGTTTAATATATTCACCCCTCCACTTT. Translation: CASSLIYSPLHF.

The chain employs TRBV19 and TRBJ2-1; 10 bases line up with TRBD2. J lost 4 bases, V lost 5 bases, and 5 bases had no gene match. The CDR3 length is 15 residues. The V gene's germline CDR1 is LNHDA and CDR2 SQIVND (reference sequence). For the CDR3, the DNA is TGTGCCAGTAGTCCGGGACTAGCGTCTTACAATGAGCAGTTCTTC. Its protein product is CASSPGLASYNEQFF.

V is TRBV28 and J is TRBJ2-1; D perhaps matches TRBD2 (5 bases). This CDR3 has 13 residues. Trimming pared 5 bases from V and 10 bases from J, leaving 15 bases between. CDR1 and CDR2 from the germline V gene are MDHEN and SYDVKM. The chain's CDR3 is CASSNHMRGEQFF. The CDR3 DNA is TGTGCCAGCAGTAATCACATGAGAGGGGAGCAGTTCTTC.

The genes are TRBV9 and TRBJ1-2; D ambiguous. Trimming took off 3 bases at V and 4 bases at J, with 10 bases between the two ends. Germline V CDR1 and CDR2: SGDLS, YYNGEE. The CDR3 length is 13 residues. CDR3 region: CASSGHSSYGYTF. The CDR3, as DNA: TGTGCCAGCAGCGGTCACAGTTCCTATGGCTACACCTTC.

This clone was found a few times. CDR3 bases: TGTGCCAGCTCACCACGTCTAGGAGGATGGGAGACCCAGTACTTC. Translated: CASSPRLGGWETQYF. This sequence joins TRBV18 and TRBJ2-5; D may be TRBD2 (5 bases). Between the trimmed V and J ends, which lost 1 base and 5 bases, there was a span of 14 bases. Germline V gene lookup returns CDR1 KGHSH and CDR2 LQKENI. The CDR3 runs to 15 residues.

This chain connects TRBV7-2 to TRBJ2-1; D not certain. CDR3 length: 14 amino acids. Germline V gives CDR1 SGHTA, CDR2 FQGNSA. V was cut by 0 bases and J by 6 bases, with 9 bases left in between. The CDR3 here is CASSLAFAINEQFF. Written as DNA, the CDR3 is TGTGCCAGCAGCTTAGCGTTCGCTATCAATGAGCAGTTCTTC.

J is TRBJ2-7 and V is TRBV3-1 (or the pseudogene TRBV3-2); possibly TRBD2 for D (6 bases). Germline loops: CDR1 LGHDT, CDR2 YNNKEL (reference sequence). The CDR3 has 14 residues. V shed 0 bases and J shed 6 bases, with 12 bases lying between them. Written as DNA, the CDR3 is TGTGCCAGCAGCCAAGACCCAACGCGGGGCGAGCAGTACTTC. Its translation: CASSQDPTRGEQYF.

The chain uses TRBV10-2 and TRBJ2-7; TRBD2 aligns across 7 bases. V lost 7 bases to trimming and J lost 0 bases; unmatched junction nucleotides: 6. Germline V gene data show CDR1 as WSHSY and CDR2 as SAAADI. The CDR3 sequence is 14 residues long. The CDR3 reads CASTVTSSSYEQYF. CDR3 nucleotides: TGCGCCAGCACCGTGACTAGCAGCTCCTACGAGCAGTACTTC.